The 29 T cell receptor beta chains below come from one sample, sequenced in a study of CD8+CD57+ T cells in acquired aplastic anemia. Genomic DNA constituted the template upon which TCR beta VDJ and CDR3 profiling was performed. TCRdb independently ran MiXCR on the reads; one entry per CDR3 protein. The table includes 180,000 or so distinct CDR3 sequences, 47% detected once. In patients chosen for sequencing, flow cytometry had shown CD8+CD57+ cell expansion. The sequenced material came from sorted CD4+, CD8+, or CD8+CD57+ T cells (not recorded which) from PBMCs. Receptors were obtained from a human donor with aplastic anemia.

The chain recombines TRBV11-2 with TRBJ2-1, with TRBD2 matching over 16 bases. Germline-derived CDR1 and CDR2 are SGHAT and FQNNGV. The CDR3 has 18 residues. Trimming took 1 base from V and 9 from J; bases not matched to a gene: 9. The CDR3 protein is CASSLVVIGTSGGGEQFF. CDR3 in DNA: TGTGCCAGCAGCTTAGTTGTGATCGGGACTAGCGGGGGGGGTGAGCAGTTCTTC.

A note on this clonotype: A read error may explain this, as a much larger clone is one base away. This chain uses TRBV27 with TRBJ1-1; possibly TRBD1 for D (6 bases). The germline gives CDR1 MNHEY, CDR2 SMNVEV (reference sequence). This CDR3 spans 15 amino acids. Between the trimmed V and J ends, which lost 7 bases and 4 bases, there was a span of 19 bases. The DNA for the CDR3 is TGTGCCAGCAAAGTTTTGGGGGGCGGGGGCACTGAAGCTTTCTTT. Residues: CASKVLGGGGTEAFF.

This clonotype was seen repeatedly, ten times or more. The CDR3 reads CASSRTSGANVLTF. In DNA form, the CDR3 reads TGTGCCAGCAGCCGGACCTCTGGGGCCAACGTCCTGACTTTC. The genes are TRBV2 and TRBJ2-6; D ambiguous. Germline-derived CDR1 and CDR2 are SNHLY and FYNNEI. V was cut by 6 bases and J by 0 bases, with 6 bases left in between. The CDR3 contains 14 residues.

In this sample, this clonotype turned up many times. This chain joins TRBV6-5 and TRBJ2-7, with 9 bases matching TRBD2. Trimming cost V 0 bases and J 0 bases; bases outside gene matches: 0. Germline CDR1 MNHEY, CDR2 SVGAGI. The CDR3 consists of 15 residues. CDR3 loop: CASSYSSGSSYEQYF. CDR3 bases: TGTGCCAGCAGTTACTCTAGCGGGAGCTCCTACGAGCAGTACTTC.

A note on this clonotype: This could be a read error, since a much larger clone is one nucleotide away. A read error is likely, as this CDR3 ends without the conserved phenylalanine or tryptophan. The rearrangement links TRBV9 to TRBJ2-2; 7 nucleotides line up with TRBD2. CDR3 length equals 15 residues. Per the germline V gene, CDR1 is SGDLS and CDR2 is YYNGEE. The V gene end was trimmed by 5 bases and the J gene end by 1 base; junction bases not matched to a gene: 5. In nucleotides, the CDR3 is TGTGCCAGCAGGGCTGGCGGGGGGAACACCGGGGAGCTGTTTTCT. Translating gives CASRAGGGNTGELFS.

The chain links TRBV15 to TRBJ2-1; 7 positions match TRBD1. The CDR3 is made up of 16 amino acids. Looked up from germline, CDR1 is LNHNV and CDR2 is YYDKDF (reference sequence). Unmatched junction bases numbered 13, after V lost 3 bases and J lost 8 bases. The CDR3 reads CATSSLAGTAFDEQFF. CDR3 nucleotide sequence: TGTGCCACCAGCAGCTTGGCCGGGACAGCTTTCGATGAGCAGTTCTTC.

In this sample, this clonotype turned up many times. The chain links TRBV6-4 to TRBJ1-1; TRBD1 matches at 9 bases. The CDR3 runs 13 residues. J lost 6 bases, V lost 4 bases, and 3 bases had no gene match. Germline CDR1 and CDR2: MRHNA and SNTAGT. The CDR3 sequence is CASSGGQGAEAFF. The CDR3 nucleotides read TGTGCCAGCAGTGGGGGACAGGGTGCTGAAGCTTTCTTT.

In this sample, this clonotype turned up many times. This sequence joins TRBV7-8 and TRBJ2-3; D may be TRBD1 (6 bases). V gave up 5 bases and J gave up 0 bases, with 9 bases separating them. The CDR3 has 14 amino acids. Germline assignment: CDR1 SGHVS and CDR2 FQNEAQ. CDR3 sequence reads: CASSQGPSTDTQYF. DNA for the CDR3: TGTGCCAGCAGCCAGGGGCCTAGCACAGATACGCAGTATTTT. Supplemented by reference TRBV7-8 and TRBJ2-3, the full variable domain reads GAGVSQSPRYKVAKRGQDVALRCDPISGHVSLFWYQQALGQGPEFLTYFQNEAQLDKSGLPSDRFFAERPEGSVSTLKIQRTQQEDSAVYLCASSQGPSTDTQYFGPGTRLTVL.

The V call is TRBV10-3, the J call TRBJ2-3; no definite D call. The ends were cut back, 5 bases at V and 2 bases at J, with 11 bases in the middle. This CDR3 is 14 amino acids long. Looked up from germline, CDR1 is ENHRY and CDR2 is SYGVKD. This chain's CDR3 is CAISYPSDTDTQYF. DNA of the CDR3: TGTGCCATCAGTTATCCCAGTGACACAGATACGCAGTATTTT.

This rearrangement joins TRBV19 to TRBJ1-1, with 8 bases identical to TRBD1. Losses at the gene ends were 6 bases for V and 3 bases for J; bases not matched to a gene: 6. The CDR3 runs 14 residues. CDR1 is LNHDA and CDR2 is SQIVND in the germline V gene (reference sequence). The CDR3 loop reads CASRTRGLDTEAFF. The CDR3 DNA follows: TGTGCCAGTAGGACCAGGGGGCTCGACACTGAAGCTTTCTTT.

V and J are TRBV2 and TRBJ2-1; the match to TRBD2 covers 12 bases. Germline V gene lookup returns CDR1 SNHLY and CDR2 FYNNEI. J lost 7 bases, V lost 8 bases, and 6 bases had no gene match. The CDR3 runs to 14 residues. The CDR3: CASLRTSGINEQFF. The CDR3 DNA sequence: TGTGCCAGCCTAAGGACTAGCGGGATTAATGAGCAGTTCTTC.

This clonotype was observed at least ten times. V and J are TRBV5-6 and TRBJ2-5, with unresolved D. V lost 5 bases and J lost 2, with 10 bases in between. CDR3 length equals 13 residues. CDR1 SGHDT and CDR2 YYEEEE come from the germline V gene. In DNA, the CDR3 is TGTGCCAGCAGTGTTTTGCAGCAAGAGACCCAGTACTTC. Its protein product is CASSVLQQETQYF.

This chain joins TRBV2 and TRBJ2-3; D is perhaps TRBD2 (7 bases). CDR3 length: 14 residues. Deletions cut 7 bases from V and 6 bases from J, with 17 bases between. Per the germline V gene, CDR1 is SNHLY and CDR2 is FYNNEI. The CDR3, as DNA: TGTGCCAGCACCCACGGGGCGGGGGCGGATACGCAGTATTTT. It translates to CASTHGAGADTQYF.

A note on this clonotype: Possible read error: a much larger clone is one base away. The rearrangement links TRBV13 to TRBJ1-3, with D possibly TRBD1 on 6 matching bases. CDR3 length equals 17 residues. Germline V gene sequence: CDR1 PRHDT, CDR2 FYEKMQ (reference sequence). CDR3: CTSSLQGSRSSGNTIYF. As DNA, the CDR3 is TGTACCAGCAGCTTACAGGGATCTCGCAGTTCTGGAAACACCATATATTTT.

In regard to this clonotype: Its ends do not fully match the called genes, so a read error is possible. This sequence joins TRBV6-5 and TRBJ1-2; D might be TRBD1 (5 bases). CDR1 and CDR2 (germline): MNHEY, SVGAGI. The CDR3 has 14 amino acids. The CDR3 sequence: CASSYSPQDYGYAF. The CDR3 DNA is TGTGCCAGCAGTTACTCTCCACAGGACTATGGCTACGCCTTC.

This clonotype was counted a single time. The V and J genes are TRBV10-1 and TRBJ2-3; a possible D gene is TRBD1 (6 bases). Trimming pared 3 bases from V and 0 bases from J, leaving 7 bases between. The CDR3 contains 14 residues. Germline CDR1 reads WNHNN; CDR2 reads SYGVQD (reference sequence). The CDR3 DNA is TGCGCCAGCAGTGACAGGGGTAGCACAGATACGCAGTATTTT. The encoded protein is CASSDRGSTDTQYF.

The chain has TRBV2 and TRBJ2-7; 7 bases fit TRBD1. Germline V CDR1 and CDR2: SNHLY, FYNNEI. The J segment lost 5 bases and the V segment lost 3 bases, leaving 7 bases of the junction unmatched. CDR3 length: 14 residues. CDR3 region: CASSDLRQGDEQYF. CDR3 DNA: TGTGCCAGCAGTGACTTGAGACAGGGCGACGAGCAGTACTTC.

The chain couples TRBV2 to TRBJ2-7, with D perhaps TRBD1 (6 bases). The V gene lost 7 bases and the J gene lost 2 bases, with 15 bases spanning the gap. The CDR3 spans 14 residues. Germline loops: CDR1 SNHLY, CDR2 FYNNEI. The DNA of the CDR3 is TGTGCCAGCACCACAAGGGGACATCCCTACGAGCAGTACTTC. This translates into CASTTRGHPYEQYF. Full variable domain (rest looked up from reference TRBV2 and TRBJ2-7): EPEVTQTPSHQVTQMGQEVILRCVPISNHLYFYWYRQILGQKVEFLVSFYNNEISEKSEIFDDQFSVERPDGSNFTLKIRSTKLEDSAMYFCASTTRGHPYEQYFGPGTRLTVT.

The gene calls are TRBV13 and TRBJ1-6, with a weak D call TRBD1 (5 bases). The CDR3 is 15 residues long. V was trimmed by 5 bases and J by 2 bases, leaving 10 bases between them. Germline V lookup: CDR1 PRHDT, CDR2 FYEKMQ (reference sequence). CDR3 loop: CASSPREAYNSPLHF. The CDR3 DNA is TGTGCCAGCAGCCCCAGGGAGGCCTATAATTCACCCCTCCACTTT.

This clonotype was detected ten times or more. V gene TRBV19 combines with J gene TRBJ2-7; TRBD1 matches at 9 bases. The CDR3 covers 14 residues. Losses at the gene ends were 6 bases for V and 1 base for J; bases not matched to a gene: 4. In germline, CDR1 is LNHDA, CDR2 SQIVND (reference sequence). CDR3 nucleotide sequence: TGTGCCAGTAGGGGGACAGGGCGATCCTACGAGCAGTACTTC. Translation gives CASRGTGRSYEQYF.

This clonotype was seen more than once but under ten times. J is TRBJ1-1 and V is TRBV10-3; 8 bases fit TRBD1. The CDR3 spans 16 residues. V was pared by 2 bases and J by 0 bases, with 5 bases of the junction left unmatched. Germline V lookup: CDR1 ENHRY, CDR2 SYGVKD. In DNA, the CDR3 is TGTGCCATCAGTGAGCCCGACAGGGGAATGAACACTGAAGCTTTCTTT. Residues: CAISEPDRGMNTEAFF.

A remark on this clonotype: This may arise from a read error, as a much more abundant clone is one base away. The gene calls are TRBV6-1 and TRBJ1-2; 8 bases map to TRBD1. This CDR3 spans 14 amino acids. Germline loops: CDR1 MNHNS, CDR2 SASEGT. CDR3 protein: CASSEAAGGYGHTF. The CDR3 DNA is TGTGCCAGCAGTGAAGCAGCAGGGGGCTATGGCCACACCTTC.

This clonotype was recorded many times. The rearrangement links TRBV19 to TRBJ1-2; D uncertain. This CDR3 is 10 amino acids long. The V end lost 8 bases, the J end lost 7 bases, and 8 bases lay between the germline ends. Per germline, CDR1 LNHDA and CDR2 SQIVND (reference sequence). The CDR3 spells CASSSGGYTF. CDR3 bases: TGTGCCAGTTCCTCCGGTGGCTACACCTTC.

V and J are TRBV11-2 and TRBJ1-4; no clear D gene. The CDR3 extends over 18 amino acids. V was shortened by 4 bases and J by 0 bases, with 18 bases between the two germline ends. Germline CDR1 and CDR2: SGHAT and FQNNGV. The CDR3 sequence is CASSSDGGLRATNEKLFF. As DNA, the CDR3 is TGTGCCAGCAGCTCTGACGGAGGACTACGTGCAACTAATGAAAAACTGTTTTTT.

This clonotype was counted many times. The V and J genes are TRBV12-3 or TRBV12-4 and TRBJ1-5, with D possibly TRBD1 on 5 matching bases. V gave up 2 bases and J gave up 6 bases, with 14 bases separating them. The CDR3 runs to 15 residues. For the CDR3, the DNA is TGTGCCAGCAGTTTAAACCCCTGGGGGTTTCAGCCCCAGCATTTT. Its protein product is CASSLNPWGFQPQHF.

This chain uses TRBV13 with TRBJ2-1, with 12 nucleotides matching TRBD1. With 5 bases clipped from V and 10 bases from J, the junction kept 27 bases outside the gene matches. The CDR3 consists of 21 residues. The germline CDR1 and CDR2 sequences are PRHDT and FYEKMQ (reference sequence). Here the CDR3 reads CASSPRGTGGALGGRAIEQFF. CDR3 DNA sequence: TGTGCCAGCAGCCCCCGAGGGACAGGGGGCGCGTTGGGCGGCAGAGCGATCGAGCAGTTCTTC.

This clonotype was recorded at least ten times. The rearrangement links TRBV5-1 to TRBJ2-5; tentative D call: TRBD2 (6 bases). The CDR3 covers 14 residues. V dropped 7 bases and J dropped 5 bases, with 18 bases sitting between them. Looked up from germline, CDR1 is SGHRS and CDR2 is YFSETQ. CDR3 region: CASAYPGLAETQYF. The DNA of the CDR3 is TGCGCCAGCGCCTACCCTGGGCTAGCGGAGACCCAGTACTTC.

Many counts were recorded for this clonotype. This chain connects TRBV5-1 to TRBJ2-7, with 7 bases fitting TRBD2. Germline V lookup: CDR1 SGHRS, CDR2 YFSETQ. CDR3 length: 14 amino acids. V lost 1 base to trimming and J lost 1 base; unmatched junction nucleotides: 2. CDR3 loop: CASSLLAESYEQYF. CDR3 DNA sequence: TGCGCCAGCAGCTTGCTAGCGGAATCCTACGAGCAGTACTTC.

The CDR3 here is CASSAGTVDGYTF. CDR3 bases: TGCGCCAGCAGTGCCGGGACAGTGGATGGCTACACCTTC. This chain connects TRBV10-2 to TRBJ1-2; 7 bases are a match to TRBD1. This CDR3 is built from 13 residues. Germline CDR1 reads WSHSY; CDR2 reads SAAADI. V shed 4 bases and J 6 bases; nucleotides not matched to a gene: 5.